The 9 T cell receptor beta chains listed next were all sequenced from one sample in a study of tumor-infiltrating lymphocytes in localized non-small cell lung cancer. Assay used: immunoSEQ multiplex PCR; TCRdb lists only in-frame clones, some missing. The table has approximately 15,000 clones, almost 70% seen once. Sequencing used lung tumor tissue. The receptors were gathered from a human donor with non-small cell lung cancer.

V usage is TRBV30 and J usage is TRBJ1-1; D call uncertain. V was pared by 1 base and J by 3 bases, with 9 bases between. This CDR3 is built from 13 residues. Germline-derived CDR1 and CDR2 are GTSNPN and SVGIG (reference sequence). The CDR3 is CAWSAGGDTEAFF. The CDR3 nucleotides read TGTGCCTGGAGTGCCGGCGGTGACACTGAAGCTTTCTTT.

This chain joins TRBV30 and TRBJ2-2, with 9 bases aligning to TRBD2. V gave up 2 bases and J gave up 4 bases; unmatched junction bases: 2. This CDR3 has 14 amino acids. In germline, CDR1 is GTSNPN, CDR2 SVGIG (reference sequence). The CDR3 loop is CAWSWTSVTGELFF. The CDR3 DNA reads TGTGCCTGGAGTTGGACTAGCGTCACCGGGGAGCTGTTTTTT.

The rearrangement joins TRBV27 to TRBJ2-1; 10 bases line up with TRBD2. The CDR3 is made up of 16 amino acids. The germline gives CDR1 MNHEY, CDR2 SMNVEV (reference sequence). Germline trimming cut 6 bases from V and 3 bases from J; bases unmatched to any gene: 8. The CDR3 sequence: CASSRLTSGYYNEQFF. CDR3 bases: TGTGCCAGCAGCCGACTGACTAGCGGGTACTACAATGAGCAGTTCTTC.

The rearrangement links TRBV11-2 to TRBJ2-1, with TRBD1 identical over 10 bases. Losses at the gene ends were 3 bases for V and 5 bases for J; bases not matched to a gene: 7. The CDR3 consists of 16 residues. Germline CDR1 SGHAT, CDR2 FQNNGV. CDR3 region: CASSFFRQGANNEQFF. The CDR3 nucleotides read TGTGCCAGCAGCTTTTTTAGACAGGGGGCCAACAATGAGCAGTTCTTC. Variable domain in full (rest from reference TRBV11-2 and TRBJ2-1): EAGVAQSPRYKIIEKRQSVAFWCNPISGHATLYWYQQILGQGPKLLIQFQNNGVVDDSQLPKDRFSAERLKGVDSTLKIQPAKLEDSAVYLCASSFFRQGANNEQFFGPGTRLTVL.

The chain uses TRBV5-1 and TRBJ2-1; D may be TRBD1 or TRBD2 (5 bases each). V was shortened by 2 bases and J by 4 bases, with 13 bases between the two germline ends. This CDR3 comprises 15 residues. Per the germline V gene, CDR1 is SGHRS and CDR2 is YFSETQ. The CDR3 DNA is TGCGCCAGCAGCTTCCCCAGGGAGCGTTACAATGAGCAGTTCTTC. It codes for CASSFPRERYNEQFF.

The chain has TRBV5-6 and TRBJ2-4; 8 positions agree with TRBD2. This CDR3 region has 13 residues. The germline V gene has CDR1 SGHDT and CDR2 YYEEEE. The ends lost 4 bases at V and 9 bases at J; junction bases unmatched: 6. Here the CDR3 reads CASSPREGPIQYF. Written as DNA, the CDR3 is TGTGCCAGCAGCCCCCGGGAGGGACCCATTCAGTACTTC.

The chain links TRBV4-1 to TRBJ1-5; D uncertain. CDR3 length: 15 amino acids. Germline V gene lookup returns CDR1 MGHRA and CDR2 YSYEKL. Trimming removed 1 base at V and 5 bases at J, with 12 bases between. The CDR3 spells CASSQGFLGYQPQHF. The CDR3 DNA reads TGCGCCAGCAGCCAAGGATTTCTCGGTTATCAGCCCCAGCATTTT.

The CDR3 sequence is CASSETQFSSGNTIYF. The CDR3 DNA reads TGTGCCAGCAGTGAAACCCAGTTCAGCTCTGGAAACACCATATATTTT. The rearrangement links TRBV6-1 to TRBJ1-3; D is uncertain. Between the trimmed V and J ends, which lost 2 bases and 0 bases, there was a span of 11 bases. Germline lookup yields CDR1 MNHNS and CDR2 SASEGT. The CDR3 sequence is 16 residues long.

This clone was seen a single time. This chain connects TRBV5-1 to TRBJ1-2; 8 bases align to TRBD1. The length of the CDR3 is 14 residues. Germline V CDR1 and CDR2: SGHRS, YFSETQ. Losses at the gene ends were 3 bases for V and 7 bases for J; bases not matched to a gene: 8. CDR3 protein: CASSSGTGLGGYTF. CDR3 coding DNA: TGCGCCAGCAGCTCCGGGACAGGTTTAGGTGGCTACACCTTC.